In this sample, the clone carrying this T cell receptor (beta chain) turned up a few times. Its antigen is not known. The CDR3 length is 15 residues. The ends were cut back, 1 base at V and 2 bases at J, with 9 bases in the middle. Germline V gene data show CDR1 as LNHDA and CDR2 as SQIVND (reference sequence). The sample is drawn from a study of OX40 agonist ivuxolimab in advanced cancers. Study-wide results and limits: Individuals who were partial responders at 0.1-3.0 mg/kg had clonal expansion that ranked among the lowest.

This table comes from immunoSEQ multiplex PCR, and its TCRdb copy is limited to in-frame clones, with some not included. Among under 100,000 clones, over 75% were seen once, and the ten largest hold over 4.5%. This chain joins TRBV19 and TRBJ1-5; D gene ambiguous. Sequencing used CD4+ or CD8+ T cells sorted from blood, obtained in a trial of the OX40 agonist ivuxolimab. This TCR came from an adult with an advanced solid tumor such as melanoma, head and neck, liver or kidney cancer. CDR3 in amino acids: CASSIVADGNQPQHF. The CDR3 coding sequence is TGTGCCAGTAGTATAGTAGCGGATGGCAATCAGCCCCAGCATTTT.